This T cell receptor beta chain derives from a study of T cell responses to AZD1222 COVID-19 vaccine. The table came from immunoSEQ multiplex PCR; TCRdb's copy has only in-frame clones and leaves some out. This table holds 200,000 or so clones, 85% to 95% found once. On this clone itself: Antigen specificity is unknown.

General study findings and limits: Spike-specific TCR breadth rose after two AZD1222 doses, and depth rose as well. Donors skewed white British and female; clonal diversity was possibly underestimated. The peak T cell response came first, and repertoires were sampled only after it.

This CDR3 is 13 amino acids long. The germline V gene encodes CDR1 MNHEY and CDR2 SMNVEV (reference sequence). V was pared by 5 bases and J by 5 bases, with 12 bases between. The sequenced sample was peripheral blood, obtained on day 0 of AZD1222 vaccination. This chain joins TRBV27 and TRBJ1-1, with a tentative D call TRBD1 (5 bases). The receptor comes from an adult in good health. The CDR3, as DNA: TGTGCCAGCAGTGAAAGGGGATCGACTGAAGCTTTCTTT. Translation: CASSERGSTEAFF.